Included here is one T cell receptor (beta chain) sequence, with context. Germline V lookup: CDR1 SGHKS, CDR2 YYEKEE (reference sequence). The CDR3 has 13 amino acids. V shed 4 bases, J shed 5 bases, and the junction held 4 bases outside the gene matches. These data originate in a study of T cell responses to AZD1222 COVID-19 vaccine. The table came from immunoSEQ multiplex PCR; TCRdb's copy has only in-frame clones and leaves some out. The sample contains 70,000 to 85,000 clones, 65% to 85% of which appear only once. The sequencing here drew on peripheral blood, taken on day 0 of AZD1222 vaccination. The rearrangement links TRBV5-5 to TRBJ2-5; TRBD1 aligns across 8 bases. This TCR derives from an adult in good health. CDR3 nucleotide sequence: TGTGCCAGCAGCGAGGACAGGGTGGAGACCCAGTACTTC. This translates into CASSEDRVETQYF. The full variable domain, with the rest looked up from reference TRBV5-5 and TRBJ2-5, is DAGVTQSPTHLIKTRGQQVTLRCSPISGHKSVSWYQQVLGQGPQFIFQYYEKEERGRGNFPDRFSARQFPNYSSELNVNALLLGDSALYLCASSEDRVETQYFGPGTRLLVL.